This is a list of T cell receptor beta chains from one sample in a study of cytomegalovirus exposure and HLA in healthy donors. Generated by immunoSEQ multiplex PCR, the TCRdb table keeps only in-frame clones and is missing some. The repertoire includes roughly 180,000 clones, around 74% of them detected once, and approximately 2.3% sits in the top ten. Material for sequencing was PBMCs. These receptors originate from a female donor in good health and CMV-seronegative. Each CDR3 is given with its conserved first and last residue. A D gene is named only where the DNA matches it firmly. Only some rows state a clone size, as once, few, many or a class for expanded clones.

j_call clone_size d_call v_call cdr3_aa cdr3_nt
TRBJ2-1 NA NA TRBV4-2 CASSQVLREDYNEQFF TGTGCCAGCAGCCAAGTGTTGCGGGAAGATTACAATGAGCAGTTCTTC
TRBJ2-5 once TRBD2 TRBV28 CASSSQGTSGPQETQYF TGTGCCAGCAGCTCCCAAGGGACTAGCGGCCCCCAAGAGACCCAGTACTTC
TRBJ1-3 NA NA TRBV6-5 CASSPPGANTIYF TGTGCCAGCAGCCCCCCCGGAGCCAACACCATATATTTT
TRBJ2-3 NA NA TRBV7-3 CASSPRGGPNEGQYF TGTGCCAGCAGCCCCCGAGGGGGTCCCAACGAGGGGCAGTATTTT
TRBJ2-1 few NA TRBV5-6 CASSPAPTRSDEQFF TGTGCCAGCAGCCCTGCCCCCACTCGCTCGGATGAGCAGTTCTTC
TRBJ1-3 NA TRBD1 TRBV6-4 CASSPGQADSGNTIYF TGTGCCAGCAGTCCGGGACAGGCTGACTCTGGAAACACCATATATTTT
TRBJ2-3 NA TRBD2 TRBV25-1 CASSELGSGARATQYF TGTGCCAGCAGTGAATTGGGTAGCGGGGCCCGGGCTACGCAGTATTTT
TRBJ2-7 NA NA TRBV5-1 CASRYDTWAYEQYF TGCGCCAGCAGATACGACACCTGGGCCTACGAGCAGTACTTC
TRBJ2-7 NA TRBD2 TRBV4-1 CASSQVPGTSTYEQYF TGCGCCAGCAGCCAAGTGCCAGGGACTAGCACCTACGAGCAGTACTTC
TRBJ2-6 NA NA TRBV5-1 CASSLGGPGANVLTF TGCGCCAGCAGCTTGGGCGGGCCCGGGGCCAACGTCCTGACTTTC
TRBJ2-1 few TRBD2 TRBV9 CASSVGGSGRGYNEQFF TGTGCCAGCAGCGTAGGAGGTAGCGGGAGGGGATACAATGAGCAGTTCTTC
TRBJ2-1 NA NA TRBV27 CASSFSRGVNEQFF TGTGCCAGCAGTTTCTCCCGGGGAGTCAATGAGCAGTTCTTC
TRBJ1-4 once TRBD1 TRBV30 CAWSVVGRGTTNEKLFF TGTGCCTGGAGTGTAGTGGGCAGGGGGACAACTAATGAAAAACTGTTTTTT
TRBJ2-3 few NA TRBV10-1 CASSAGGGTDTQYF TGCGCCAGCAGTGCGGGGGGCGGGACAGATACGCAGTATTTT
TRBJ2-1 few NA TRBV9 CASSVGSGGEQFF TGTGCCAGCAGCGTAGGTAGCGGAGGCGAGCAGTTCTTC